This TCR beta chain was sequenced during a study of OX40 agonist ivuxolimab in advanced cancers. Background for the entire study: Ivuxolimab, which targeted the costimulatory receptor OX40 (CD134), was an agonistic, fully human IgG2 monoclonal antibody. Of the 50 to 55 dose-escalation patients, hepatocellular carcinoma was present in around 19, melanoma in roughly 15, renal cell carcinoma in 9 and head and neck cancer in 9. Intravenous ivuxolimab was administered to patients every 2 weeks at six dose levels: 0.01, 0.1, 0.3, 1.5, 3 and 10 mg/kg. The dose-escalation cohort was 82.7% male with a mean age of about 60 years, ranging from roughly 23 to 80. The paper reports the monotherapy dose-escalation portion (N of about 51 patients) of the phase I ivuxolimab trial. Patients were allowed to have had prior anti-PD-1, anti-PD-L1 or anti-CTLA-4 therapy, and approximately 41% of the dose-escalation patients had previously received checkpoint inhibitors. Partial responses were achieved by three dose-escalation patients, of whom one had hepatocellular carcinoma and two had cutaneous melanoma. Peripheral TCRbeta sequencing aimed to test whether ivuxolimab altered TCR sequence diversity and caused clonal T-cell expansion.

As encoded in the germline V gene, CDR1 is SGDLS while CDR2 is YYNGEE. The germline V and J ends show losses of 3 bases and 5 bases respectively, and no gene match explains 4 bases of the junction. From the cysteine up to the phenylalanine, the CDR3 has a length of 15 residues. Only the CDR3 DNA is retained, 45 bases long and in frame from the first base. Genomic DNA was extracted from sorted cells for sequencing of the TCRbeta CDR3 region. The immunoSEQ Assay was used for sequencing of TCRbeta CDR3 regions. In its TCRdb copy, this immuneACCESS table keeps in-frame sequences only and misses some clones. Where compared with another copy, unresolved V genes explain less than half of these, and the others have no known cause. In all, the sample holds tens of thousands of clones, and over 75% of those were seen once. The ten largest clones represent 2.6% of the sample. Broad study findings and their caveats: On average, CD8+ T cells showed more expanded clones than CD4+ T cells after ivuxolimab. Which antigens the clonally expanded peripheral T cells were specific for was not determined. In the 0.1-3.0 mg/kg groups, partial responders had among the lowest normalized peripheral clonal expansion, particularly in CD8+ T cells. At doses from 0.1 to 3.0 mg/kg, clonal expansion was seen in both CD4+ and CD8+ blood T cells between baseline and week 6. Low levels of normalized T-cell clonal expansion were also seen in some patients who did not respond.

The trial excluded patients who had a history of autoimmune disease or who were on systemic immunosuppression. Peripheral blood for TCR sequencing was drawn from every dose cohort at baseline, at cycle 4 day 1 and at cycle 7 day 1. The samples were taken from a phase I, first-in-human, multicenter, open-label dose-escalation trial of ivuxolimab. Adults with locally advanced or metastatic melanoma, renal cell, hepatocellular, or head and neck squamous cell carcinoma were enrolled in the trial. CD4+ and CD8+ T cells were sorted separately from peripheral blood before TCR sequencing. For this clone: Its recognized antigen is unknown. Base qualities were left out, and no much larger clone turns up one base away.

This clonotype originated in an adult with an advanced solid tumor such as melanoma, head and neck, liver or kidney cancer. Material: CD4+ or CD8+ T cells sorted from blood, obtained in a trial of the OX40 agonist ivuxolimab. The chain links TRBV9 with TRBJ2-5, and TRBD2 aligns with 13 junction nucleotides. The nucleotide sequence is TGTGCCAGCAGCGCCGGACTAGCGGGAGCGGAGACCCAGTACTTC. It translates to CASSAGLAGAETQYF.